The 18 T cell receptor beta chains reported below all come from one sample, sequenced in a study of control samples from healthy donors and cancer patients. The method was immunoSEQ multiplex PCR; TCRdb's version includes in-frame clones alone and lacks a portion of them. This table has fewer than 500,000 clones, 75% to 95% appearing once. Sequencing was performed on PBMCs. The receptors derive from a man aged 40-55 years with head and neck cancer.

The chain carries TRBV4-2 and TRBJ2-2; 7 bases are shared with TRBD2. Unmatched junction bases numbered 15, after V lost 4 bases and J lost 7 bases. Germline V gives CDR1 LGHNA, CDR2 YNFKEQ. This CDR3 has 17 residues. CDR3 sequence reads: CASSPIGSGTIHGELFF. The DNA for the CDR3 is TGTGCCAGCAGCCCTATCGGCTCCGGGACTATCCACGGGGAGCTGTTTTTT.

The gene calls are TRBV7-2 and TRBJ1-2; D call uncertain. V was cut by 5 bases and J by 4 bases, with 17 bases left in between. This CDR3 comprises 15 residues. Germline-derived CDR1 and CDR2 are SGHTA and FQGNSA. DNA for the CDR3: TGTGCCAGCAGCCCCTACGGAGGTTTTGGCTATGGCTACACCTTC. Amino acid sequence: CASSPYGGFGYGYTF. The entire variable domain, with the rest obtained from reference TRBV7-2 and TRBJ1-2, is as follows: GAGVSQSPSNKVTEKGKDVELRCDPISGHTALYWYRQSLGQGLEFLIYFQGNSAPDKSGLPSDRFSAERTGGSVSTLTIQRTQQEDSAVYLCASSPYGGFGYGYTFGSGTRLTVV.

The chain links TRBV10-1 to TRBJ2-5, with D perhaps being TRBD1 or TRBD2 (5 bases each). From germline, CDR1 is WNHNN and CDR2 SYGVQD (reference sequence). Trimming cost V 3 bases and J 5 bases, with 16 bases left between them. This CDR3 is built from 15 residues. The CDR3 loop reads CASSEYRDLGETQYF. CDR3 sequence (DNA): TGCGCCAGCAGTGAATACCGGGACCTAGGGGAGACCCAGTACTTC.

J is TRBJ1-6 and V is TRBV13, with 9 nucleotides matching TRBD1. The CDR3 sequence is 17 residues long. The junction had 8 bases not matched to a gene; V was cut back by 0 bases and J by 8 bases. Germline-derived CDR1 and CDR2 are PRHDT and FYEKMQ (reference sequence). DNA for the CDR3: TGTGCCAGCAGCTTAGGCCCCGGGACAGGGAGGGATTCACCCCTCCACTTT. Translation gives CASSLGPGTGRDSPLHF.

J is TRBJ2-5 and V is TRBV28, with D maybe TRBD1 (6 bases). Germline V gene data show CDR1 as MDHEN and CDR2 as SYDVKM. Trimming cost V 4 bases and J 2 bases, with 23 bases left between them. The CDR3 runs to 18 residues. For the CDR3, the DNA is TGTGCCAGCAGTTCCCTTACATCGGACAGACGAACTCAAGAGACCCAGTACTTC. This encodes CASSSLTSDRRTQETQYF.

V usage is TRBV7-9 and J usage is TRBJ1-5; D is undetermined. CDR3 length: 13 amino acids. Per germline, CDR1 SEHNR and CDR2 FQNEAQ (reference sequence). Trimming shortened V by 3 bases and J by 4 bases, and 7 bases separated the two germline ends. Here the CDR3 reads CASSLKGNQPQHF. CDR3 DNA: TGTGCCAGCAGCTTGAAGGGAAATCAGCCCCAGCATTTT.

V usage is TRBV11-3 and J usage is TRBJ2-7; no definite D call. V was clipped by 0 bases and J by 6 bases, with 9 bases between them. This CDR3 has 13 amino acids. Germline lookup yields CDR1 SGHNT and CDR2 YENEEA. The CDR3 DNA follows: TGTGCCAGCAGCTTAGAAGGGTCGGCCGAGCAGTACTTC. It encodes CASSLEGSAEQYF.

The J gene is TRBJ2-1, the V gene TRBV13, with D hard to call. This CDR3 has 14 amino acids. Germline-derived CDR1 and CDR2 are PRHDT and FYEKMQ (reference sequence). Between the trimmed V and J ends, which lost 2 bases and 8 bases, there was a span of 13 bases. The CDR3 nucleotides read TGTGCCAGCAGCTTACCGAGTTCCCCGTATGAGCAGTTCTTC. It yields the protein CASSLPSSPYEQFF. Full variable domain (outside the CDR3, taken from reference TRBV13 and TRBJ2-1): AAGVIQSPRHLIKEKRETATLKCYPIPRHDTVYWYQQGPGQDPQFLISFYEKMQSDKGSIPDRFSAQQFSDYHSELNMSSLELGDSALYFCASSLPSSPYEQFFGPGTRLTVL.

The chain joins TRBV12-5 to TRBJ2-5; TRBD2 matches at 12 bases. Germline values: CDR1 LGHNT, CDR2 FRNRAP. V was clipped by 2 bases and J by 4 bases; unmatched bases: 5. The CDR3 spans 16 residues. The CDR3 loop reads CASGLLPGLAGETQYF. The CDR3 DNA follows: TGTGCTAGTGGTTTGCTGCCGGGACTAGCGGGAGAGACCCAGTACTTC.

The gene calls are TRBV11-2 and TRBJ1-4; a weak D match, TRBD1 (6 bases). This CDR3 has 14 amino acids. Per germline, CDR1 SGHAT and CDR2 FQNNGV. V lost 3 bases to trimming and J lost 3 bases, with 8 bases between them. CDR3 sequence reads: CASSLTGSNEKLFF. The CDR3 DNA reads as TGTGCCAGCAGCTTGACAGGCTCTAATGAAAAACTGTTTTTT.

This chain joins TRBV5-6 and TRBJ1-5; possible D gene TRBD1, 6 bases. The germline gives CDR1 SGHDT, CDR2 YYEEEE. The CDR3 is 14 amino acids. The V gene lost 4 bases and the J gene lost 9 bases, with 17 bases spanning the gap. The CDR3 reads CASSPAGEVGPQHF. CDR3 in DNA: TGTGCCAGCAGCCCCGCAGGGGAGGTGGGGCCCCAGCATTTT.

A single count supports this clone. This chain links TRBV5-1 with TRBJ2-7, with no clear D. Germline loops: CDR1 SGHRS, CDR2 YFSETQ. The CDR3 extends over 15 amino acids. V lost 0 bases and J 4 bases, leaving 14 bases between the germline ends. The CDR3 loop reads CASSLALGLAYEQYF. The CDR3 DNA reads TGCGCCAGCAGCTTGGCCTTAGGGTTAGCTTACGAGCAGTACTTC.

This clone was recorded once. The chain recombines TRBV19 with TRBJ1-2; 7 bases fit TRBD1. Germline CDR1 reads LNHDA; CDR2 reads SQIVND (reference sequence). V trimming: 10 bases; J trimming: 4 bases; junction bases outside the gene matches: 12. The CDR3 totals 14 residues. CDR3 nucleotides: TGTGCCACCGAGGGCGAAGGGACAGCCTATGGCTACACCTTC. It codes for CATEGEGTAYGYTF.

The rearrangement joins TRBV2 to TRBJ2-2; D is undetermined. The CDR3 is 13 amino acids. The germline V gene encodes CDR1 SNHLY and CDR2 FYNNEI. Trimming took 8 bases from V and 7 from J, leaving 14 bases between them. The CDR3 DNA sequence: TGTGCCAGCGATCTGGAGCCGAACGGGGAGCTGTTTTTT. This translates into CASDLEPNGELFF.

The chain carries TRBV9 and TRBJ1-1; unclear D gene. Germline V gene data show CDR1 as SGDLS and CDR2 as YYNGEE. The CDR3 length is 15 residues. Trimming took 3 bases from V and 1 from J, leaving 13 bases between them. CDR3 sequence: CASSAGGNRNTEAFF. The CDR3 region has the DNA TGTGCCAGCAGCGCCGGAGGGAATCGGAACACTGAAGCTTTCTTT. Full variable domain (rest looked up from reference TRBV9 and TRBJ1-1): DSGVTQTPKHLITATGQRVTLRCSPRSGDLSVYWYQQSLDQGLQFLIQYYNGEERAKGNILERFSAQQFPDLHSELNLSSLELGDSALYFCASSAGGNRNTEAFFGQGTRLTVV.

This rearrangement joins TRBV6-1 to TRBJ1-4; a possible D gene is TRBD1 (6 bases). The CDR3 is made up of 16 amino acids. V lost 4 bases, J lost 7 bases, and 19 bases lay in between. Per germline, CDR1 MNHNS and CDR2 SASEGT. The CDR3 DNA follows: TGTGCCAGCAGTGCCCAACGAAGGGGGAGTGGTGAAAAACTGTTTTTT. Residues: CASSAQRRGSGEKLFF.

The gene calls are TRBV7-2 and TRBJ1-2, with D uncertain. Per germline, CDR1 SGHTA and CDR2 FQGNSA. This CDR3 spans 14 amino acids. V lost 6 bases, J lost 4 bases, and 15 bases lay in between. The DNA for the CDR3 is TGTGCCAGCAGGATGGGCGCCACGTTCTATGGCTACACCTTC. Translation gives CASRMGATFYGYTF.

This chain joins TRBV12-5 and TRBJ2-2, with D perhaps matching TRBD1 or TRBD2 (6 bases each). The length of the CDR3 is 14 residues. V lost 7 bases and J lost 3, with 12 bases in between. Germline V gene data show CDR1 as LGHNT and CDR2 as FRNRAP. In DNA, the CDR3 is TGTGCTAGTGACGGGGGCCCCGACACCGGGGAGCTGTTTTTT. Translation: CASDGGPDTGELFF.